The clone carrying this TCR beta chain was picked up a small number of times. Between the trimmed V and J ends, which lost 4 bases and 2 bases, there was a span of 12 bases. The CDR3 runs 14 residues. Germline assignment: CDR1 PRHDT and CDR2 FYEKMQ (reference sequence). Time point meaning: newly diagnosed GD, antithyroid drugs for less than 3 months. The TCR library used RNA extracted from PBMCs. This record comes from a study of regulatory T cells in long-lasting Graves disease. Arm-PCR of CDR3 regions and iRepertoire HTBI primers were the basis on which TCR beta libraries were built. TCRdb re-derived calls from the multiplex PCR reads in MiXCR, one entry per CDR3 protein. The repertoire holds about half a million distinct CDR3 sequences, with around 13% as singletons. These data also featured in a second study, about T cells in Graves' hyperthyroidism and ophthalmopathy.

Specimen: peripheral blood mononuclear cells (PBMCs), collected at new diagnosis, from a patient treated with antithyroid drugs. The V and J genes are TRBV13 and TRBJ2-7; perhaps D is TRBD1 or TRBD2 (5 bases each). The TCR comes from a young woman with Graves disease. CDR3 amino acids: CASSSRDVTYEQYF. The DNA of the CDR3 is TGTGCCAGCAGCTCCCGGGACGTCACCTACGAGCAGTACTTC.